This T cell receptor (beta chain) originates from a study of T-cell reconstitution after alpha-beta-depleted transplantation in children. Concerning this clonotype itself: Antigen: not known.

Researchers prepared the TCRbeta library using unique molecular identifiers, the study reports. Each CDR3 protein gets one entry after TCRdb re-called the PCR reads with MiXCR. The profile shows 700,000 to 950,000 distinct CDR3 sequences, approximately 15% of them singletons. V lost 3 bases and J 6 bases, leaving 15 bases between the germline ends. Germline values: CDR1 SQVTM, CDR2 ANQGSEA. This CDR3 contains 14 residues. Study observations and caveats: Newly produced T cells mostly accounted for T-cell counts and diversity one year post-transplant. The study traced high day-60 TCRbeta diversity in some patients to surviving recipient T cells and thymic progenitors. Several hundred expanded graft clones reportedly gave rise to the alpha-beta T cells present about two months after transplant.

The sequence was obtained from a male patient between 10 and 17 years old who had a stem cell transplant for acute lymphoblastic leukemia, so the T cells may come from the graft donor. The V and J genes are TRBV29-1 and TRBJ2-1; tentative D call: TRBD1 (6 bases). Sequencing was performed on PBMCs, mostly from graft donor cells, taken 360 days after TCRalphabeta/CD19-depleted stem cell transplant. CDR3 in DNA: TGCAGCGTTGAGGCCCAGGGGAACATCAATGAGCAGTTCTTC. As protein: CSVEAQGNINEQFF.